The 15 T cell receptor beta chains presented below share a single source sample, sequenced in a study of OX40 agonist ivuxolimab in advanced cancers. Assay used: immunoSEQ multiplex PCR; TCRdb lists only in-frame clones, some missing. The profile shows roughly 92,000 clones, about 80% of them singletons. The specimen comprised CD4+ or CD8+ T cells sorted from blood, sampled in a trial of the OX40 agonist ivuxolimab. Every receptor here comes from an adult with an advanced solid tumor such as melanoma, head and neck, liver or kidney cancer.

This clone has only a few counts. The chain links TRBV19 to TRBJ2-7; D is unresolved. The germline V gene has CDR1 LNHDA and CDR2 SQIVND (reference sequence). This CDR3 is 14 amino acids long. Deletions cut 3 bases from V and 0 bases from J, with 9 bases between. DNA for the CDR3: TGTGCCAGTAGTATCGCGAGCGTCTCCTACGAGCAGTACTTC. Translated: CASSIASVSYEQYF.

As to this clone: The limits of the CDR3 on the DNA are not certain, so only TCRdb's listed CDR3 is given. J is TRBJ1-2 and V is TRBV21-1; TRBD1, as called in the table, went unchecked against the DNA. TRBV21-1 represents a pseudogene. The CDR3 spans 19 residues, counting both ends. The CDR3 here is CASSKDPFFGQPPPDGYTF.

The table lists this clone with a few counts. The chain employs TRBV14 and TRBJ1-1, with TRBD1 identical over 7 bases. The CDR3 totals 14 residues. Germline-derived CDR1 and CDR2 are SGHDN and FVKESK. V dropped 4 bases and J dropped 4; count of bases not matched to a gene: 6. CDR3 coding DNA: TGTGCCAGCAGCCCAGACAGGGAGGGCACTGAAGCTTTCTTT. Protein product: CASSPDREGTEAFF. Filled out from reference TRBV14 and TRBJ1-1, the complete variable domain reads EAGVTQFPSHSVIEKGQTVTLRCDPISGHDNLYWYRRVMGKEIKFLLHFVKESKQDESGMPNNRFLAERTGGTYSTLKVQPAELEDSGVYFCASSPDREGTEAFFGQGTRLTVV.

This chain connects TRBV19 to TRBJ1-2, with 10 bases fitting TRBD1. The CDR3 has 16 residues. Trimming at V came to 5 bases and at J to 2 bases, leaving 8 bases not matched to a gene. Germline V CDR1 and CDR2: LNHDA, SQIVND (reference sequence). Here the CDR3 DNA reads TGTGCCAGTAGTCCCCAAGGGGGACAGGGGAACTATGGCTACACCTTC. This codes for CASSPQGGQGNYGYTF.

J is TRBJ1-1 and V is TRBV4-3; 11 nucleotides align to TRBD1. The CDR3 totals 15 residues. Germline V lookup: CDR1 LGHNA, CDR2 YSLEER. J was trimmed by 6 bases and V by 4 bases; bases with no gene match: 7. This CDR3 is CASSRRDRGGSEAFF. For the CDR3, the DNA is TGCGCCAGCAGCCGAAGGGACAGGGGGGGGTCTGAAGCTTTCTTT.

The V call is TRBV5-1, the J call TRBJ1-3; D unresolved. The CDR3 has 15 amino acids. Trimming stripped 0 bases from V and 1 base from J, with 8 bases between. Germline-derived CDR1 and CDR2 are SGHRS and YFSETQ. The CDR3 DNA reads TGCGCCAGCAGCTTGGAGGGCAGATCTGGAAACACCATATATTTT. This encodes CASSLEGRSGNTIYF.

This clone appeared a few times. For the CDR3, the DNA is TGTGCCACCAGCTCGGGGACAGGGGCCACCGGGGAGCTGTTTTTT. It encodes CATSSGTGATGELFF. This rearrangement joins TRBV15 to TRBJ2-2, with 10 nucleotides matching TRBD1. In germline, CDR1 is LNHNV, CDR2 YYDKDF (reference sequence). The CDR3 has 15 residues. V was pared by 5 bases and J by 4 bases, with 4 bases of the junction left unmatched. Using reference TRBV15 and TRBJ2-2 for the parts outside the CDR3, the full variable domain is DAMVIQNPRYQVTQFGKPVTLSCSQTLNHNVMYWYQQKSSQAPKLLFHYYDKDFNNEADTPDNFQSRRPNTSFCFLDIRSPGLGDTAMYLCATSSGTGATGELFFGEGSRLTVL.

The V and J genes are TRBV7-9 and TRBJ2-3, with unresolved D. From germline, CDR1 is SEHNR and CDR2 FQNEAQ (reference sequence). CDR3 size: 13 residues. Trimming took off 1 base at V and 5 bases at J, with 7 bases between the two ends. The chain's CDR3 is CASSLESGDTQYF. The CDR3 DNA reads TGTGCCAGCAGCTTAGAATCAGGAGATACGCAGTATTTT.

This chain joins TRBV7-8 and TRBJ2-1, with a tentative D call TRBD2 (5 bases). The CDR3 extends over 13 amino acids. CDR1 SGHVS and CDR2 FQNEAQ come from the germline V gene. V lost 1 base and J lost 6, with 7 bases in between. This chain's CDR3 is CASSLVRGNEQFF. In DNA, the CDR3 is TGTGCCAGCAGCTTAGTTCGGGGCAATGAGCAGTTCTTC.

The gene calls are TRBV19 and TRBJ1-5; D unresolved. Germline CDR1 reads LNHDA; CDR2 reads SQIVND (reference sequence). The CDR3 sequence is 14 residues long. With 3 bases removed from V and 0 bases from J, the gap between germline ends came to 6 bases. This chain's CDR3 is CASSMWDSNQPQHF. For the CDR3, the DNA is TGTGCCAGTAGTATGTGGGATAGCAATCAGCCCCAGCATTTT.

The chain is built from TRBV5-6 and TRBJ1-1; weak D call: TRBD1 (6 bases). Germline values: CDR1 SGHDT, CDR2 YYEEEE. The V end lost 0 bases, the J end lost 1 base, and 16 bases lay between the germline ends. This CDR3 is 17 amino acids long. The CDR3 bases are TGTGCCAGCAGCTTGGGCCCAATCGGGACACCGAACACTGAAGCTTTCTTT. Residues: CASSLGPIGTPNTEAFF.

This chain uses TRBV12-5 with TRBJ2-7, with D possibly matching TRBD1 (5 bases). Looked up from germline, CDR1 is LGHNT and CDR2 is FRNRAP. Trimming pared 4 bases from V and 7 bases from J, leaving 11 bases between. The CDR3 contains 12 residues. CDR3: CASGYQTDEQYF. Written as DNA, the CDR3 is TGTGCTAGTGGTTACCAGACAGATGAGCAGTACTTC.

This chain uses TRBV19 with TRBJ1-1; D is possibly TRBD1 (6 bases). The CDR3 contains 14 residues. Germline V gives CDR1 LNHDA, CDR2 SQIVND (reference sequence). Trimming stripped 3 bases from V and 1 base from J, with 9 bases between. CDR3 protein: CASSIIQGNTEAFF. The DNA for the CDR3 is TGTGCCAGTAGTATCATACAGGGGAACACTGAAGCTTTCTTT. The entire variable domain, with the rest obtained from reference TRBV19 and TRBJ1-1, is as follows: DGGITQSPKYLFRKEGQNVTLSCEQNLNHDAMYWYRQDPGQGLRLIYYSQIVNDFQKGDIAEGYSVSREKKESFPLTVTSAQKNPTAFYLCASSIIQGNTEAFFGQGTRLTVV.

The V call is TRBV5-6, the J call TRBJ1-6; D is uncertain. Trimming pared 7 bases from V and 2 bases from J, leaving 13 bases between. Germline values: CDR1 SGHDT, CDR2 YYEEEE. This CDR3 has 15 amino acids. CDR3 DNA: TGTGCCAGCTCCCTCCGGCAAGCCTATAATTCACCCCTCCACTTT. This gives the protein CASSLRQAYNSPLHF.

The chain recombines TRBV2 with TRBJ2-2; TRBD2 matches 12 bases. The junction had 8 bases not matched to a gene; V was cut back by 7 bases and J by 2 bases. CDR1 is SNHLY and CDR2 is FYNNEI in the germline V gene. The CDR3 totals 17 residues. This CDR3 is CASTLTSGGENTGELFF. CDR3 sequence (DNA): TGTGCCAGCACCCTGACTAGCGGGGGAGAAAACACCGGGGAGCTGTTTTTT.